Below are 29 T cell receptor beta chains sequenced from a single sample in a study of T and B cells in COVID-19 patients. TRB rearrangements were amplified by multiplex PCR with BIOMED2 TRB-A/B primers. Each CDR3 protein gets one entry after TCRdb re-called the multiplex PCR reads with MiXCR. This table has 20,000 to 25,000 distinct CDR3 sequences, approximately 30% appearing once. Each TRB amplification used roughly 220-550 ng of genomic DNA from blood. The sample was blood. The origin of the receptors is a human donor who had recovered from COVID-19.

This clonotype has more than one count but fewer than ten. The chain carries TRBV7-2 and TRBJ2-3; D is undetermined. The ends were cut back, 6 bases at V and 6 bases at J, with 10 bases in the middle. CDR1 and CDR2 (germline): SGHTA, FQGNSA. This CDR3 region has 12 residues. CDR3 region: CASSPAGDTQYF. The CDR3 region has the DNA TGTGCCAGCAGTCCCGCCGGGGATACGCAGTATTTT.

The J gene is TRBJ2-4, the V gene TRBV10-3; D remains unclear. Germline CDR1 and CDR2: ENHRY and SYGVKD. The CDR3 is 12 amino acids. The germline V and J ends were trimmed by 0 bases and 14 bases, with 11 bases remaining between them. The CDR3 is CAISESQETKYF. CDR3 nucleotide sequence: TGTGCCATCAGTGAGTCGCAGGAGACCAAGTACTTC.

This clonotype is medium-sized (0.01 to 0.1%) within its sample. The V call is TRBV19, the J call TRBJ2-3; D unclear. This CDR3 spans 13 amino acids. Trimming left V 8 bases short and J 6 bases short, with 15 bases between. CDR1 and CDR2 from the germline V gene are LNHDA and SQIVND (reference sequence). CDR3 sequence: CASRPTYSDTQYF. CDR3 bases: TGTGCCAGTCGACCTACCTACAGCGATACGCAGTATTTT.

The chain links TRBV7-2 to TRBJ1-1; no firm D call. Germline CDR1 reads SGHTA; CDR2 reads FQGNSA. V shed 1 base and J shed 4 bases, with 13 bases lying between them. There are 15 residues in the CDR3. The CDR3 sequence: CASSLVRRVGTEAFF. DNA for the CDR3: TGTGCCAGCAGCTTAGTTCGACGGGTAGGCACTGAAGCTTTCTTT.

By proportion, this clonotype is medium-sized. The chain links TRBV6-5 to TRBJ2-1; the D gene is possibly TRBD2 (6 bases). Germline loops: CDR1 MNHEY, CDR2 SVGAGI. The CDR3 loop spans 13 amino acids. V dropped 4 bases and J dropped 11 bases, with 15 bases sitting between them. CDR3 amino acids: CASSSQRGAQQFF. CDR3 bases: TGTGCCAGCAGTTCACAACGCGGGGCCCAGCAGTTCTTC.

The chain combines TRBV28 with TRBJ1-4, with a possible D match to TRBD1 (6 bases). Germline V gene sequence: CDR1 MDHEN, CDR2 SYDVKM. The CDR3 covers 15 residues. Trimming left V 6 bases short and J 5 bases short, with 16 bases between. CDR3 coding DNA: TGTGCCAGCAGCGCTAGGGGGGATGGAAATGAAAAACTGTTTTTT. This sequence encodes CASSARGDGNEKLFF.

CDR3 sequence (DNA): TGTGCCATCAGTGGAATAGCGAACACTGAAGCTTTCTTT. As protein: CAISGIANTEAFF. V gene TRBV10-3 combines with J gene TRBJ1-1, with D unresolved. Germline CDR1 is ENHRY and CDR2 is SYGVKD. Trimming shortened V by 4 bases and J by 1 base, and 7 bases separated the two germline ends. The CDR3 has 13 residues.

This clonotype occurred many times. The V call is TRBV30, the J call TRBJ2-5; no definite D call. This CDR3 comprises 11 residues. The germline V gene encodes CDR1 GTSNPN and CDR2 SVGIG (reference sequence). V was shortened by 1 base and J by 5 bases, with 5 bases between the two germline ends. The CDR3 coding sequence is TGTGCCTGGAGTGATCTGGAGACCCAGTACTTC. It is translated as CAWSDLETQYF.

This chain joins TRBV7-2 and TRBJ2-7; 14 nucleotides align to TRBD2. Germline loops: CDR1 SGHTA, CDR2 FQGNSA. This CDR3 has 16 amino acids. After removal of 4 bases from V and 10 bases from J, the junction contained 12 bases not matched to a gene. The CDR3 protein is CASSSTGLAGAPTQYF. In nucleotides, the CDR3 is TGTGCCAGCAGCTCAACGGGACTAGCGGGGGCCCCGACTCAGTACTTC.

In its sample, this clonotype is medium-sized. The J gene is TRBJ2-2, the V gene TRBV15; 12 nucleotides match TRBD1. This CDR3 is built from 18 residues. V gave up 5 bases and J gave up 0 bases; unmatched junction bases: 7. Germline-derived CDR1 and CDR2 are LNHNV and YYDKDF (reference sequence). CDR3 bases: TGTGCCACCAGCGGAAGGGACAGGGGGCCCGCGAACACCGGGGAGCTGTTTTTT. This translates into CATSGRDRGPANTGELFF.

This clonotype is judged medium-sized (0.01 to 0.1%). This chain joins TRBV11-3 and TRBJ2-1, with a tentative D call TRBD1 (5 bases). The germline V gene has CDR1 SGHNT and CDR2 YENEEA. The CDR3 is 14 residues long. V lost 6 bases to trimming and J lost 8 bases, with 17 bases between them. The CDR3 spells CASSSSGHLYEQFF. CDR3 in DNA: TGTGCCAGCAGTTCTTCAGGACACTTGTATGAGCAGTTCTTC.

In DNA, the CDR3 is TGTGCCAGTACACCGGGAAGCTCACCCCTCCACTTT. This sequence encodes CASTPGSSPLHF. The chain has TRBV19 and TRBJ1-6; D is unclear. Trimming removed 7 bases from V and 10 bases from J, with 11 bases in between. Germline V gene data show CDR1 as LNHDA and CDR2 as SQIVND (reference sequence). This CDR3 is built from 12 residues.

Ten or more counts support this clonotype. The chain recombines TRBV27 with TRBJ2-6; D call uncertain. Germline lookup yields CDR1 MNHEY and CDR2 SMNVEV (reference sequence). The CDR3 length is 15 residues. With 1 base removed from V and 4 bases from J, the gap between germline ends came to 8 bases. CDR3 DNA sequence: TGTGCCAGCAGTTTATTTGGAGCCGGGGCCAACGTCCTGACTTTC. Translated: CASSLFGAGANVLTF. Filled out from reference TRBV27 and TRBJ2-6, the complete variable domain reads EAQVTQNPRYLITVTGKKLTVTCSQNMNHEYMSWYRQDPGLGLRQIYYSMNVEVTDKGDVPEGYKVSRKEKRNFPLILESPSPNQTSLYFCASSLFGAGANVLTFGAGSRLTVL.

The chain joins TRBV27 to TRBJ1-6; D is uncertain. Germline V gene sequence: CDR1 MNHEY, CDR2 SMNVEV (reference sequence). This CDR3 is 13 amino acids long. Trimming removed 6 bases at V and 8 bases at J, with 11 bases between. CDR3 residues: CASREAAYSPLHF. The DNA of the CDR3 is TGTGCCAGCAGGGAAGCGGCGTATTCACCCCTCCACTTT.

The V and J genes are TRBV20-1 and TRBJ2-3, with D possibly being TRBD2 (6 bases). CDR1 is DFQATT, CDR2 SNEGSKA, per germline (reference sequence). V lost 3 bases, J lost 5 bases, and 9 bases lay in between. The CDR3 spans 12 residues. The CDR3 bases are TGCAGTGCTAGTTCCGGGGGAGATACGCAGTATTTT. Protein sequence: CSASSGGDTQYF.

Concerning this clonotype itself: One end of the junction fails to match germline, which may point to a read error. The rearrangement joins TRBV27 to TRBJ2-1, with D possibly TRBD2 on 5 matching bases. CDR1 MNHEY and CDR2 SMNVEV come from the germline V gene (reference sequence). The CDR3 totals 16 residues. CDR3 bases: TGTGCCAGCAGTTTATTTCAGCGGAGCTCCTACGATGAGCAGTTCTTC. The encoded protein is CASSLFQRSSYDEQFF.

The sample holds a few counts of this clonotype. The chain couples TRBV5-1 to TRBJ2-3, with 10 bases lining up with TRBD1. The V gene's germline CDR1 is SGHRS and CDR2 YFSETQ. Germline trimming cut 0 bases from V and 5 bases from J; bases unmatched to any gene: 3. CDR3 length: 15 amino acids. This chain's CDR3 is CASSLGDRGRDTQYF. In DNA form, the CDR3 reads TGCGCCAGCAGCTTGGGGGACAGGGGAAGAGATACGCAGTATTTT.

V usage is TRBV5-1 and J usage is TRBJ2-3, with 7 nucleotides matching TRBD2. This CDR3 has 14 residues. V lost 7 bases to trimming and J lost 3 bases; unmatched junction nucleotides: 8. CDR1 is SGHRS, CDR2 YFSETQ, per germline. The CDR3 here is CASLGGGPTDTQYF. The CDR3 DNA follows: TGCGCCAGCTTGGGCGGGGGTCCTACAGATACGCAGTATTTT.

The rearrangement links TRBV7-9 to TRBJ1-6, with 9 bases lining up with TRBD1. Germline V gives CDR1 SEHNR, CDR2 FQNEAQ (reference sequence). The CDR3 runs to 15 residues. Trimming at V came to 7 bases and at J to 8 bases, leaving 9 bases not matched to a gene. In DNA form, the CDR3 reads TGTGCCAGCACCCCGGCCGGGACAGGGTATTCACCCCTCCACTTT. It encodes CASTPAGTGYSPLHF. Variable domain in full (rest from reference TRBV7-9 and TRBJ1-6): DTGVSQNPRHKITKRGQNVTFRCDPISEHNRLYWYRQTLGQGPEFLTYFQNEAQLEKSRLLSDRFSAERPKGSFSTLEIQRTEQGDSAMYLCASTPAGTGYSPLHFGNGTRLTVT.

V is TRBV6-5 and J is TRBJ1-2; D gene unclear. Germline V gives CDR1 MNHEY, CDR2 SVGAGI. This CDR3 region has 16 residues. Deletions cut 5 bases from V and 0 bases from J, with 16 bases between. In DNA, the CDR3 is TGTGCCAGCAGTCGCCCAGGCTACCGCGCTAACTATGGCTACACCTTC. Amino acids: CASSRPGYRANYGYTF.

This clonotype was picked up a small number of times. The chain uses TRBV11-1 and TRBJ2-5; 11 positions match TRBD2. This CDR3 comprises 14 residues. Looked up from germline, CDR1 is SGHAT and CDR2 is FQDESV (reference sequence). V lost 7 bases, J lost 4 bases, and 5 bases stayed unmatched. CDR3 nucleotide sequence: TGTGCCAGCAAAGTAGCGGGGGGGTCAGAGACCCAGTACTTC. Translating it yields CASKVAGGSETQYF.

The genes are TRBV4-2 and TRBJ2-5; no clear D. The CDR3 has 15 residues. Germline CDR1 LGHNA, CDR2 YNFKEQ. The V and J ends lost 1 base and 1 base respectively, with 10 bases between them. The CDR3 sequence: CASSQVRAGQETQYF. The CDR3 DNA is TGTGCCAGCAGCCAAGTTCGGGCTGGCCAAGAGACCCAGTACTTC.

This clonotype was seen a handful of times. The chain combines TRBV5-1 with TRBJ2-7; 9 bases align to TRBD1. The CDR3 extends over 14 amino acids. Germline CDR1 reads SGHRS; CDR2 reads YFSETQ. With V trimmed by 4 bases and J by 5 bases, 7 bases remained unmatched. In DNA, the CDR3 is TGCGCCAGCAGCCCTAGGGACAGGGCCCACGAGCAGTACTTC. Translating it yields CASSPRDRAHEQYF.

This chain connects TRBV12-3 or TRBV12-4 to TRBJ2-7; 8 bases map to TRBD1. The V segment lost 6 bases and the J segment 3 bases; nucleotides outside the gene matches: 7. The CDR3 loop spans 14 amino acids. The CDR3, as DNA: TGTGCCAGCAGACCTGGGACAGGTAACTACGAGCAGTACTTC. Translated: CASRPGTGNYEQYF.

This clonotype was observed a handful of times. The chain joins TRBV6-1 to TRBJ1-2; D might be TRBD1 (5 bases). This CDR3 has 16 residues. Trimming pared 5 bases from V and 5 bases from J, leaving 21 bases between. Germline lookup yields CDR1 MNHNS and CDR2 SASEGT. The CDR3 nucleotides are TGTGCCAGCAGTTCCCCGGGACCCATTTTCGATTATGGCTACACCTTC. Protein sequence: CASSSPGPIFDYGYTF.

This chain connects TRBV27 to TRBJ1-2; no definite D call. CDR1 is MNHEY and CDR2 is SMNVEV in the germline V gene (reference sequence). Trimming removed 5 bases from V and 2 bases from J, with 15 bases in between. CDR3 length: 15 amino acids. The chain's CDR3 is CASSPDRLGNYGYTF. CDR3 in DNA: TGTGCCAGCAGTCCCGACCGCCTTGGGAACTATGGCTACACCTTC.

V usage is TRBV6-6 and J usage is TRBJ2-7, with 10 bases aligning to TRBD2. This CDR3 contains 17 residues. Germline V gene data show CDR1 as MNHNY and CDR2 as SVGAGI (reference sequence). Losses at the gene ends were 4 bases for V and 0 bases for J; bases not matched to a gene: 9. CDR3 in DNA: TGTGCCAGCAGTTTTTCCCATAGCGGGGGGAGCTCCTACGAGCAGTACTTC. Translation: CASSFSHSGGSSYEQYF.

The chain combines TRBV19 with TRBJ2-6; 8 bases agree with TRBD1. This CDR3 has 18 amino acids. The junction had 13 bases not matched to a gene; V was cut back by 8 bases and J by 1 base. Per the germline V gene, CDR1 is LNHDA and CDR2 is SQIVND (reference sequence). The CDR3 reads CASSGGTGQSSGANVLTF. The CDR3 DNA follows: TGTGCCAGTTCGGGTGGGACAGGCCAATCATCTGGGGCCAACGTCCTGACTTTC.

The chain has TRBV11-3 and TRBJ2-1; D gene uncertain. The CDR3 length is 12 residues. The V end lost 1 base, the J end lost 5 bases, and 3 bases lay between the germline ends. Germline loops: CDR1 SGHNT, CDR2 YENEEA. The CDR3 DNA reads TGTGCCAGCAGCTTAGGGGACAATGAGCAGTTCTTC. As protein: CASSLGDNEQFF.